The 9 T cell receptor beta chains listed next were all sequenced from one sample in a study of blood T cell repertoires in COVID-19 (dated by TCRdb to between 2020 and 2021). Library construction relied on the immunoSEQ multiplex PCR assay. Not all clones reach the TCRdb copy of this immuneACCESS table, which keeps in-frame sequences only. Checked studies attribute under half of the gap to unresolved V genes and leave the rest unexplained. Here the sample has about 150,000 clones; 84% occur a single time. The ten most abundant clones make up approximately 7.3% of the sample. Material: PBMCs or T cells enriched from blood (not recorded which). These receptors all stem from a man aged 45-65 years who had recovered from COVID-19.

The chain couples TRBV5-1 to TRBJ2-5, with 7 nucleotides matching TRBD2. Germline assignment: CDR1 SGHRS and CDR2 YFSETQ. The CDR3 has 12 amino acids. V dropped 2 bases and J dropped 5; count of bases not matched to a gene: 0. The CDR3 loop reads CASSFGGETQYF. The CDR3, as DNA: TGCGCCAGCAGCTTCGGGGGGGAGACCCAGTACTTC.

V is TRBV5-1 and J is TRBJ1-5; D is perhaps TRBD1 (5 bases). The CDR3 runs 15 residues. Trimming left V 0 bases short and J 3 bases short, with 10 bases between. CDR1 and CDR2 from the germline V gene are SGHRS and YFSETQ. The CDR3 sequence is CASSLVPGHNQPQHF. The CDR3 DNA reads TGCGCCAGCAGCTTGGTACCAGGGCACAATCAGCCCCAGCATTTT.

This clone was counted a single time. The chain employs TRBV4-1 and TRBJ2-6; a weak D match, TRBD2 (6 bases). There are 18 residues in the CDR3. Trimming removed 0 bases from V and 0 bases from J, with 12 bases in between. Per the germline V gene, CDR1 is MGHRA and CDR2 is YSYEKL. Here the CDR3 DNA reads TGCGCCAGCAGCCAAGACGCAGGCGGGGCCTCTGGGGCCAACGTCCTGACTTTC. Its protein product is CASSQDAGGASGANVLTF.

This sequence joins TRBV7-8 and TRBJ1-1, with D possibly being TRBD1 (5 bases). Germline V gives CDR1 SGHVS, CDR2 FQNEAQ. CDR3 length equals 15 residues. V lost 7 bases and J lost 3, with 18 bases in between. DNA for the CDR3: TGTGCCAGCATTCTATTGACCGGGGGTCACACTGAAGCTTTCTTT. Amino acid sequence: CASILLTGGHTEAFF.

Here the CDR3 DNA reads TGTGCCAGCAGCCAAGAGGCGGGTTTGGGCTACAATGAGCAGTTCTTC. Its protein product is CASSQEAGLGYNEQFF. The chain carries TRBV14 and TRBJ2-1; possible D gene TRBD2, 5 bases. This CDR3 region has 16 residues. Germline V CDR1 and CDR2: SGHDN, FVKESK. V was pared by 0 bases and J by 3 bases, with 12 bases between.

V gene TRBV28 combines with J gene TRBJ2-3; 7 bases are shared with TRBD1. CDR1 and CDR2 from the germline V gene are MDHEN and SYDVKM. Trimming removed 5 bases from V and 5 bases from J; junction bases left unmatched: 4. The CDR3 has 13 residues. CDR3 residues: CASSGTGEDTQYF. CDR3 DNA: TGTGCCAGCAGTGGTACAGGGGAAGATACGCAGTATTTT.

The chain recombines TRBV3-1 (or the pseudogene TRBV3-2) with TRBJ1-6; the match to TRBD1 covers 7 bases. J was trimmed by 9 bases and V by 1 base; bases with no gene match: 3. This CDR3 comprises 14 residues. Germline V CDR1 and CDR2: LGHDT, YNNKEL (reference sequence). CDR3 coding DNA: TGTGCCAGCAGCCAAGTTCAGGGGGGTTCACCCCTCCACTTT. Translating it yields CASSQVQGGSPLHF.

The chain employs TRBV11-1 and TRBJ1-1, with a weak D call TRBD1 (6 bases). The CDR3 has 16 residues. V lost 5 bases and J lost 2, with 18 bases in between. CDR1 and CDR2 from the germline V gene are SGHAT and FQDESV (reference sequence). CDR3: CASSRRRGGDNTEAFF. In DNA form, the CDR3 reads TGTGCCAGCAGCCGACGGAGGGGGGGTGACAACACTGAAGCTTTCTTT.

The DNA for the CDR3 is TGTGCCAGCAGCTTTATCTCGAACACCGGGGAGCTGTTTTTT. The encoded protein is CASSFISNTGELFF. This chain uses TRBV11-3 with TRBJ2-2; no reliable D call. V was pared by 3 bases and J by 0 bases, with 5 bases between. This CDR3 is 14 amino acids long. From germline, CDR1 is SGHNT and CDR2 YENEEA.